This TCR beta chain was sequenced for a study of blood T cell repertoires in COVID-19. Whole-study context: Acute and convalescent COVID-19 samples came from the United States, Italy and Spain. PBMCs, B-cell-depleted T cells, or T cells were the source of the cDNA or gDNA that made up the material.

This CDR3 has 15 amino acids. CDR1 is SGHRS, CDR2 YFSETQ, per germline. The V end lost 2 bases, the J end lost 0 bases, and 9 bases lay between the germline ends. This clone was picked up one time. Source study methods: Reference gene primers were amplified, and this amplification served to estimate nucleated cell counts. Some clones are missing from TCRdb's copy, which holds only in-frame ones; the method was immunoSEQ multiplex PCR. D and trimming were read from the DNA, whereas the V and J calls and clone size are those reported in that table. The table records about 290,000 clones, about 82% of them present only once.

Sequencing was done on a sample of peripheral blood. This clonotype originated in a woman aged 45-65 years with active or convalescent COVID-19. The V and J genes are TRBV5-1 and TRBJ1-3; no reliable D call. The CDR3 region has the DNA TGCGCCAGCAGCTTAGAGCGAAGCTCTGGAAACACCATATATTTT. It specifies CASSLERSSGNTIYF.